This T cell receptor (beta chain) is drawn from a study of blood T cell repertoires in COVID-19. V shed 6 bases, J shed 0 bases, and the junction held 8 bases outside the gene matches. This CDR3 is built from 16 residues. CDR1 is KGHSH and CDR2 is LQKENI in the germline V gene. Per the study methods: The assay estimated nucleated cells by amplifying reference gene primers. Some clones are missing from TCRdb's copy, which holds only in-frame ones; the method was immunoSEQ multiplex PCR. V, J and clone size derive from that table, while D and trimming were established from the DNA sequence. The table includes about 240,000 clones, around nine tenths detected once. It was during active infection that Seattle patients were enrolled and then longitudinally followed.

The rearrangement joins TRBV18 to TRBJ1-3, with 7 bases aligning to TRBD1. This TCR was sampled from a man aged 30 to 45 with COVID-19, enrolled during active disease. Sequencing was carried out using peripheral blood. CDR3 nucleotide sequence: TGTGCCAGCTCCCTTATGACAGGGCGCTCTGGAAACACCATATATTTT. Its translation: CASSLMTGRSGNTIYF.